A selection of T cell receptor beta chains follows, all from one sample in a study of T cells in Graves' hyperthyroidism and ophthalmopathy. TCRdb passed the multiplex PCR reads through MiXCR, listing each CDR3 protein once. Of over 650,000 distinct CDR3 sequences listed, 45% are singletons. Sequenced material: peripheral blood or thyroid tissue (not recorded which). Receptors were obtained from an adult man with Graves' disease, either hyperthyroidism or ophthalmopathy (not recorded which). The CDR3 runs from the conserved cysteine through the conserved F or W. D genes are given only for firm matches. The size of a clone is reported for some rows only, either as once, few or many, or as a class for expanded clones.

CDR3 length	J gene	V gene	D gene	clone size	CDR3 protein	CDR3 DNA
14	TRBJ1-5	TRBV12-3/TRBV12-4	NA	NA	CASLVGGVGQPQHF	TGTGCCAGCCTCGTCGGGGGGGTAGGGCAGCCCCAGCATTTT
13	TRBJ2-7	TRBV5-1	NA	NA	CASSLEEAYEQYF	TGCGCCAGCAGCTTGGAGGAAGCCTACGAGCAGTACTTC
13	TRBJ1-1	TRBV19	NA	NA	CASNEGRATEAFF	TGTGCCAGTAACGAGGGGCGGGCCACTGAAGCTTTCTTT
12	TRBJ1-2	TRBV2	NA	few	CASSRQPYGYTF	TGTGCCAGCAGTCGACAGCCCTATGGCTACACCTTC
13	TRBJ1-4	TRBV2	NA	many	CASSVTRWEKLFF	TGTGCCAGCAGTGTTACTCGATGGGAAAAACTGTTTTTT
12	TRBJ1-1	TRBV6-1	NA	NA	CASSRVSAEAFF	TGTGCCAGCAGCAGGGTTTCGGCTGAAGCTTTCTTT
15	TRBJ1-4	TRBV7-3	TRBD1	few	CASSVGQGVWEKLFF	TGTGCCAGCAGCGTAGGACAGGGGGTATGGGAAAAACTGTTTTTT
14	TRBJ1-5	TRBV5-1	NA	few	CASSLEGKGQPQHF	TGCGCCAGCAGCTTGGAGGGAAAGGGTCAGCCCCAGCATTTT
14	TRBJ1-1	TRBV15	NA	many	CATSRDIGNTEAFF	TGTGCCACCAGCAGAGATATTGGGAACACTGAAGCTTTCTTT
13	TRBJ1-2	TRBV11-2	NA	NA	CASTDDSREGYTF	TGTGCCAGCACCGATGACAGCCGGGAAGGCTACACCTTC
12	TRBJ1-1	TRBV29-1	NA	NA	CSARTEATEAFF	TGCAGCGCCCGGACAGAAGCAACTGAAGCTTTCTTT
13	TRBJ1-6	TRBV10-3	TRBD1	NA	CAIGRDRRSPLHF	TGTGCCATCGGTAGGGACAGGCGTTCACCCCTCCACTTT
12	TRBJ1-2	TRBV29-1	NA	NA	CSRTGTDYGYTF	TGCAGCAGAACGGGGACCGACTATGGCTACACCTTC
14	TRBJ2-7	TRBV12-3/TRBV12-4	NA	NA	CASSYRDNSYEQYF	TGTGCCAGCAGCTACCGGGACAACTCCTACGAGCAGTACTTC
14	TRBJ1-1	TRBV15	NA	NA	CATSREQGHTEAFF	TGTGCCACCAGCAGAGAGCAGGGCCACACTGAAGCTTTCTTT
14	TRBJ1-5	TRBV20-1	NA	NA	CSARVHGLNQPQHF	TGCAGTGCTAGAGTACATGGTCTGAATCAGCCCCAGCATTTT
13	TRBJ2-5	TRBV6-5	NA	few	CASSYNREETQYF	TGTGCCAGCAGTTACAACAGGGAAGAGACCCAGTACTTC
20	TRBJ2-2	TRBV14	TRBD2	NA	CASSLYRTSGGASNTGELFF	TGTGCCAGCAGCCTATATCGGACTAGCGGGGGAGCCTCGAACACCGGGGAGCTGTTTTTT
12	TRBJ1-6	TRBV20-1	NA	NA	CSASQGAAPLHF	TGCAGTGCTAGCCAGGGAGCTGCACCCCTCCACTTT
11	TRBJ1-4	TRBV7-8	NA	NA	CASSPRTKLFF	TGTGCCAGCAGCCCAAGGACAAAACTGTTTTTT
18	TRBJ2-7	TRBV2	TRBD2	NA	CASSLLRLAGGLSYEQYF	TGTGCCAGCAGCTTACTGAGACTAGCGGGAGGCCTCTCCTACGAGCAGTACTTC
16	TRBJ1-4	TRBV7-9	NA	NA	CASSLDRLSPSEVLFF	TGTGCCAGCAGCTTAGACCGTCTCAGCCCTTCGGAGGTACTGTTTTTT
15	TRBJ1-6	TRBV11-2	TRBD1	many	CASSLGTGGGSPLHF	TGTGCCAGCAGCTTAGGCACAGGGGGCGGGTCACCCCTCCACTTT
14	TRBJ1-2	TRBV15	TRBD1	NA	CATSRHRGFYGYTF	TGTGCCACCAGCAGGCACAGGGGTTTCTATGGCTACACCTTC
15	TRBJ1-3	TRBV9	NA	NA	CASSVDGTSGNTIYF	TGTGCCAGCAGCGTAGACGGGACGTCTGGAAACACCATATATTTT
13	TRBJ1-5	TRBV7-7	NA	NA	CVAWWGTNQTQHF	TGTGTTGCGTGGTGGGGGACGAATCAGACCCAGCATTTT
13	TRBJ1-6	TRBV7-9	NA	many	CASSLPGSSPLHF	TGTGCCAGCAGCTTACCGGGGTCTTCACCCCTCCACTTT
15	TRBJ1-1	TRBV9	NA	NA	CASSVEPGDGTEAFF	TGTGCCAGCAGCGTAGAACCGGGAGACGGGACTGAAGCTTTCTTT
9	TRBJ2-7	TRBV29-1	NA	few	CSASYEQYF	TGCAGTGCCTCCTACGAGCAGTACTTC
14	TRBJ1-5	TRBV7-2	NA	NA	CASSFSRAGQPQHF	TGTGCCAGCAGTTTCTCACGGGCGGGTCAGCCCCAGCATTTT
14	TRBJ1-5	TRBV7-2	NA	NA	CASSLGTVYQPQHF	TGTGCCAGCAGCTTAGGGACAGTTTATCAGCCCCAGCATTTT
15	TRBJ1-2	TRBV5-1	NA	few	CASSPDGPRNYGYTF	TGCGCCAGCAGCCCGGACGGACCTCGGAACTATGGCTACACCTTC